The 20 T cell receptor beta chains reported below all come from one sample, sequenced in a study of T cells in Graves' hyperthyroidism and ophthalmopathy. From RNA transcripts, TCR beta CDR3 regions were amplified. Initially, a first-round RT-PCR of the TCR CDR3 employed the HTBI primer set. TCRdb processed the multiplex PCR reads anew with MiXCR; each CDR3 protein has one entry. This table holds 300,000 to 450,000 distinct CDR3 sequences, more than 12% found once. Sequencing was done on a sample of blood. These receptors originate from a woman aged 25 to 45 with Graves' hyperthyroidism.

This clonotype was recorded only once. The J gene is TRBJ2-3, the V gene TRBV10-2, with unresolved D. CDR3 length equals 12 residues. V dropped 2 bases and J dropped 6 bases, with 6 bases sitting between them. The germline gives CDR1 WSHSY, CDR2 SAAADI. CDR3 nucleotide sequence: TGCGCCAGCAGTGAGGTAGTGGATACGCAGTATTTT. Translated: CASSEVVDTQYF.

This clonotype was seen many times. The CDR3 loop reads CASGVGNTEAFF. The CDR3 DNA reads as TGCGCCAGTGGGGTCGGGAACACTGAAGCTTTCTTT. The gene calls are TRBV5-1 and TRBJ1-1; D uncertain. Trimming removed 8 bases at V and 1 base at J, with 9 bases between. In germline, CDR1 is SGHRS, CDR2 YFSETQ. The CDR3 sequence is 12 residues long.

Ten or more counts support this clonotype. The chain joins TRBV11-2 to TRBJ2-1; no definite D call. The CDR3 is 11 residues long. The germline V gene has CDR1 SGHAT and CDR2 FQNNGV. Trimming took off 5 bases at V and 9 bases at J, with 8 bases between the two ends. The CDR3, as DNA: TGTGCCAGCAGCCCGGCCAGTGAGCAGTTCTTC. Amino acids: CASSPASEQFF.

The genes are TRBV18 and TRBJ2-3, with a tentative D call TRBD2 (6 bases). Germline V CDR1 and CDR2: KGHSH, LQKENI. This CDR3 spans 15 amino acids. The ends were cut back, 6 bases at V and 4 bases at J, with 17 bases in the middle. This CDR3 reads CASSRERSSADTQYF. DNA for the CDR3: TGTGCCAGCTCCCGGGAGAGGTCTAGCGCAGATACGCAGTATTTT.

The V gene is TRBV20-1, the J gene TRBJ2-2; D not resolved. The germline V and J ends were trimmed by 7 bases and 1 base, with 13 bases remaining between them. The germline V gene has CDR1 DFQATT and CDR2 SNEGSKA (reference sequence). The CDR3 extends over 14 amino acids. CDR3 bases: TGCAGTGTTCTCAGACTTGGGAACACCGGGGAGCTGTTTTTT. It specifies CSVLRLGNTGELFF.

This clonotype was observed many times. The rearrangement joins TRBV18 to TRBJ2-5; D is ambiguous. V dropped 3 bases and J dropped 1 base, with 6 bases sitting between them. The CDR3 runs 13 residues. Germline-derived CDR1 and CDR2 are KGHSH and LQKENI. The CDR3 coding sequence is TGTGCCAGCTCACCGGCTAGCCAAGAGACCCAGTACTTC. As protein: CASSPASQETQYF.

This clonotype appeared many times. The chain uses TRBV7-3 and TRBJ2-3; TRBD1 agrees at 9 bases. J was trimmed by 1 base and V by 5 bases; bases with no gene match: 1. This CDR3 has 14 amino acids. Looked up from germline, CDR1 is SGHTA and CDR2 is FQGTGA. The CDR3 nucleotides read TGTGCCAGCAGCCGACAGGGGGGCACAGATACGCAGTATTTT. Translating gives CASSRQGGTDTQYF.

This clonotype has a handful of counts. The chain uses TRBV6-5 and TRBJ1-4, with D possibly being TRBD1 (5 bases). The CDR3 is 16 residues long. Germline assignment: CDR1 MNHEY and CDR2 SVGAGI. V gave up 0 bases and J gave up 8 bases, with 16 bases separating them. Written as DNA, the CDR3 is TGTGCCAGCAGTTACTCCGCCGGGACGGGAGGGGAAAAACTGTTTTTT. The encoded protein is CASSYSAGTGGEKLFF.

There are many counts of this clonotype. CDR3 in amino acids: CASSRRGQGTEAFF. The CDR3 nucleotides are TGTGCCAGCAGTAGGCGGGGACAGGGGACTGAAGCTTTCTTT. The V and J genes are TRBV3-1 and TRBJ1-1, with 10 bases that match TRBD1. V lost 6 bases and J lost 5; bases outside the gene matches: 6. CDR1 LGHDT and CDR2 YNNKEL come from the germline V gene (reference sequence). The CDR3 runs to 14 residues. The full variable domain, with the rest looked up from reference TRBV3-1 and TRBJ1-1, is DTAVSQTPKYLVTQMGNDKSIKCEQNLGHDTMYWYKQDSKKFLKIMFSYNNKELIINETVPNRFSPKSPDKAHLNLHINSLELGDSAVYFCASSRRGQGTEAFFGQGTRLTVV.

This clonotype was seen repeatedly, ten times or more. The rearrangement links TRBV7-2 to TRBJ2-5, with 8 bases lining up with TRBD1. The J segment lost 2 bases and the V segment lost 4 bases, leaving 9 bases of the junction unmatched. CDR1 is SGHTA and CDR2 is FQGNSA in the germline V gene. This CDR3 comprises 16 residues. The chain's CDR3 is CASSSVAGTGQETQYF. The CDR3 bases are TGTGCCAGCAGCTCAGTAGCCGGGACAGGTCAAGAGACCCAGTACTTC.

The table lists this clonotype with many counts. This chain's CDR3 is CASSLGGLRGNYGYTF. CDR3 coding DNA: TGTGCCAGCAGCTTAGGGGGCTTGAGAGGAAACTATGGCTACACCTTC. The chain uses TRBV11-2 and TRBJ1-2; a weak D match, TRBD1 (5 bases). Trimming pared 1 base from V and 2 bases from J, leaving 14 bases between. CDR1 SGHAT and CDR2 FQNNGV come from the germline V gene. This CDR3 is built from 16 residues.

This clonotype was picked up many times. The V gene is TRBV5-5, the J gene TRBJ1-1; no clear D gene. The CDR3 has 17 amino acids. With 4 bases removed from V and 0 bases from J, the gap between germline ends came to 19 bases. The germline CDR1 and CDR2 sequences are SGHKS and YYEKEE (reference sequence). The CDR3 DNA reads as TGTGCCAGCAGCCTGACACTCGTCGGAGAGCTGAACACTGAAGCTTTCTTT. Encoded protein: CASSLTLVGELNTEAFF.

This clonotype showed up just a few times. The DNA of the CDR3 is TGTGCCAGCTCCCCCAACCCAGGACCCTACGAGCAGTACTTC. Protein product: CASSPNPGPYEQYF. The genes are TRBV18 and TRBJ2-7, with D hard to call. Germline CDR1 is KGHSH and CDR2 is LQKENI. CDR3 length: 14 amino acids. The V end was cut by 6 bases, the J end by 2 bases, with 14 bases between.

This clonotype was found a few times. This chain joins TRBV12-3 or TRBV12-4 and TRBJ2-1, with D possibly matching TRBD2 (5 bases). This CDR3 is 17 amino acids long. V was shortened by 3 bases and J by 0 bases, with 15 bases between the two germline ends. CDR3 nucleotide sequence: TGTGCCAGCAGTTTTGCTTTAGGACTGGGCTCCTACAATGAGCAGTTCTTC. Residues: CASSFALGLGSYNEQFF.

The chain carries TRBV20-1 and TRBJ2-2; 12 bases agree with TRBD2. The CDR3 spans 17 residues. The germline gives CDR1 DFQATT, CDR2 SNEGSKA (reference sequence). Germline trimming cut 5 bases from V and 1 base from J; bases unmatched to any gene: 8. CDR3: CSAGSSGRGLNTGELFF. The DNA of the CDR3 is TGCAGTGCTGGTTCTAGCGGGAGGGGTCTGAACACCGGGGAGCTGTTTTTT.

The CDR3 DNA sequence: TGTGCCAGCAGTGATACGGCGGTCTCCTACAATGAGCAGTTCTTC. Protein: CASSDTAVSYNEQFF. V and J are TRBV6-4 and TRBJ2-1; D unresolved. V lost 3 bases, J lost 0 bases, and 9 bases lay in between. Germline CDR1 MRHNA, CDR2 SNTAGT. This CDR3 has 15 amino acids.

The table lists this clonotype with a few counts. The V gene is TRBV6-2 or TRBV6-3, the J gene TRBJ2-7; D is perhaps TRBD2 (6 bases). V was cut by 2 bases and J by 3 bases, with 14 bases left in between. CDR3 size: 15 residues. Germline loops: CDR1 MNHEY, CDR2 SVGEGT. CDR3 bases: TGTGCCAGCAGTTACCTCACGGGACTGCTCTACGAGCAGTACTTC. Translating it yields CASSYLTGLLYEQYF.

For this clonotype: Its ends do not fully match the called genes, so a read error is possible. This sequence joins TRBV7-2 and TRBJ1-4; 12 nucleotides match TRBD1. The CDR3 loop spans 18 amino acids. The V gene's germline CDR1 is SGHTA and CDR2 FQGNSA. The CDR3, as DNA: TGTGCCAGCAGCTTAGTTGGGACAGGGGGCCGGGGTGGTGAAAAACTGCTTTTT. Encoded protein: CASSLVGTGGRGGEKLLF.

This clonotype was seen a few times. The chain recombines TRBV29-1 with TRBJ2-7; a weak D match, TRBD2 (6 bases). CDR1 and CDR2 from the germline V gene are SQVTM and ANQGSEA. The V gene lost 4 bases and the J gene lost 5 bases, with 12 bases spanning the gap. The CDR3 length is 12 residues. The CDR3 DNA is TGCAGCGTTGCGGAGGGCCTAAACGAGCAGTACTTC. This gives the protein CSVAEGLNEQYF.

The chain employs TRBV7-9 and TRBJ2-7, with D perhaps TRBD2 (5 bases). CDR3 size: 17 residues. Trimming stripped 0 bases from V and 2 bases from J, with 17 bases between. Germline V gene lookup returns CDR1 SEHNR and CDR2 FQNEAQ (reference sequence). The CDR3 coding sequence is TGTGCCAGCAGCTTAGCGCGGGTCATCCCGGATCCCTACGAGCAGTACTTC. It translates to CASSLARVIPDPYEQYF. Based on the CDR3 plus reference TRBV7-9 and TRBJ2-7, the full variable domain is DTGVSQNPRHKITKRGQNVTFRCDPISEHNRLYWYRQTLGQGPEFLTYFQNEAQLEKSRLLSDRFSAERPKGSFSTLEIQRTEQGDSAMYLCASSLARVIPDPYEQYFGPGTRLTVT.